Listed below are T cell receptor beta chains from one sample, sequenced in a study of persistence of HIV-infected CD4 T cells. No antigen has been identified for these receptors. Repertoires were generated with immunoSEQ multiplex PCR, while TCRdb's copy carries only in-frame clones and drops some. Found here are 19,000 or so clones, about 60% of them singletons; the top ten hold 1.5% to 2%. Sequencing was performed on CD4+ T cells sorted from PBMCs after roughly 18-hour stimulation, taken from a patient who received antiretroviral therapy. These receptors were obtained from an adult woman with HIV who was CMV-seropositive. Each CDR3 is given with its conserved first and last residue. D genes are given only for firm matches. Clone size, where shown, is once, few, many, or a class for clones that have expanded.

-,TRBV10-3,TRBJ2-5,-,TGTGCCATCAGTGGGCAGGGTTGGGAGACCCAGTACTTC,CAISGQGWETQYF
-,TRBV6-5,TRBJ2-1,-,TGTGCCAGCAGTCCCCGGTTCAGCTCCTACAATGAGCAGTTCTTC,CASSPRFSSYNEQFF
-,TRBV7-2,TRBJ1-2,-,TGTGCCAGCAGCTTAGTGGCTAACTATGGCTACACCTTC,CASSLVANYGYTF
TRBD1,TRBV5-1,TRBJ1-5,-,TGCGCCAGCAGCTTGTTACCAGGGGACAGCCCCCGGAAAGGGCCCCAGCATTTT,CASSLLPGDSPRKGPQHF
-,TRBV7-8,TRBJ1-1,-,TGTGCCAGCAGCGTGAATACTGAAGAAGCTTTCTTT,CASSVNTEEAFF
-,TRBV6-6,TRBJ2-3,few,TGTGCCAGCAGTTACTCACCTGGACAGACTTTGCAGTATTTT,CASSYSPGQTLQYF
-,TRBV2,TRBJ2-3,-,TGTGCCAGCAGTGAAACGTTGGACGAATATTTT,CASSETLDEYF
-,TRBV6-5,TRBJ1-1,-,TGTGCCAGCAGTAGGGGGGCCACTGAAGCTTTCTTT,CASSRGATEAFF
-,TRBV5-8,TRBJ2-5,few,TGTGCCAGCAGCTTGGCCCGGGGTCAGACCCAGTACTTC,CASSLARGQTQYF
-,TRBV6-5,TRBJ1-1,few,TGTGCCAGCAGTTACTCCGGGGGAGACACTGAAGCTTTCTTT,CASSYSGGDTEAFF
-,TRBV5-1,TRBJ2-1,-,TGCGCCAGCAGCTTGAACGGAAACAATGAGCAGTTCTTC,CASSLNGNNEQFF
TRBD1,TRBV5-1,TRBJ1-4,-,TGCGCCAGCGGCGACAGGGGAATTGGTGATGAAAAACTGTTTTTT,CASGDRGIGDEKLFF
TRBD1,TRBV2,TRBJ2-5,-,TGTGCCAGCAGTGAAGGTATAAGGACAGGGCAAGAGACCCAGTACTTC,CASSEGIRTGQETQYF
-,TRBV20-1,TRBJ1-1,-,TGCAGTGCTAGTGAGCCATCGAGGGTCGGGACCGGGCCGCGGGCTTTCTTT,CSASEPSRVGTGPRAFF
TRBD1,TRBV7-2,TRBJ1-2,-,TGTGCCAGCAGATTAAGAGGACAGGGGGCTGTCGGCTACACCTTC,CASRLRGQGAVGYTF
-,TRBV19,TRBJ1-3,-,TGTGCCAGTAGTCTCGAGGACTTAGGAAACACCATATATTTT,CASSLEDLGNTIYF
TRBD2,TRBV12-3/TRBV12-4,TRBJ2-3,-,TGTGCCAGCAGTTTCGGGGGGGCGGATACGCAGTATTTT,CASSFGGADTQYF